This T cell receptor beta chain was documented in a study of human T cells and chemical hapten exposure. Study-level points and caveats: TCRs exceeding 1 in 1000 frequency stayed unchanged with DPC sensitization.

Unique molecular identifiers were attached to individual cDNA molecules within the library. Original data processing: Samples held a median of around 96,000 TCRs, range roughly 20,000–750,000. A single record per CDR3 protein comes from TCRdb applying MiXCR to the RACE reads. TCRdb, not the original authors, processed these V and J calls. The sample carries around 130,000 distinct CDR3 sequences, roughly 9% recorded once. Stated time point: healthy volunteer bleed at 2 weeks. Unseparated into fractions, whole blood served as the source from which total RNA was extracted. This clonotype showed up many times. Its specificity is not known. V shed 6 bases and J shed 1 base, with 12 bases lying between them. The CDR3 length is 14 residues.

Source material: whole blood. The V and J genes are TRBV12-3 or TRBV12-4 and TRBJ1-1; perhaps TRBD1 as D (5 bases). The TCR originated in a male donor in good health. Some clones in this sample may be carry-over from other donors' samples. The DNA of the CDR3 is TGTGCCAGCAGCAAAGACAGCGGGAACACTGAAGCTTTCTTT. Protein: CASSKDSGNTEAFF.